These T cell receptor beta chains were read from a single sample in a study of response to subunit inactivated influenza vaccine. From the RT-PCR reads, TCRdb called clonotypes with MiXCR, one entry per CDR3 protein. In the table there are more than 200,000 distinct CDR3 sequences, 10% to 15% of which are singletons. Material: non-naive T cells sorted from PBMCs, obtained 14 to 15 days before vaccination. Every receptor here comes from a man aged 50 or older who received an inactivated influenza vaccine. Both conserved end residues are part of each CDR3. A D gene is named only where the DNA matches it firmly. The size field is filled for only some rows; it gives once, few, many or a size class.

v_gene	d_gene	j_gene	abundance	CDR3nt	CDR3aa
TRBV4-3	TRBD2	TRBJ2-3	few	TGCGCCAGCAGCCAAGAGGCAGGACTAGGGCAGTATTTT	CASSQEAGLGQYF
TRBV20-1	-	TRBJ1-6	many	TGCAGTGCTAGAGCCGTTACCGAAAGCACTAATTCACCCCTCCACTTT	CSARAVTESTNSPLHF
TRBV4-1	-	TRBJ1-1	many	TGCGCCAGCAGCCAATTCCACCTCCGTCGGGGCCCTGAAGCTTTCTTT	CASSQFHLRRGPEAFF
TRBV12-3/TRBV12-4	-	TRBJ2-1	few	TGTGCCAGCACCCTAGGTGGGGGGCATGGCAATGAGCAGTTCTTC	CASTLGGGHGNEQFF
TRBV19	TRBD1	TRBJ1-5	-	TGTGCCAGTAGCGCAGGGGGCGGCAATCAGCCCCAGCATTTT	CASSAGGGNQPQHF
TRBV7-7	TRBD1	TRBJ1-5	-	TGTGCTAGCAGCTCACCGGACAGGGGCGATAGCAATCAGCCCCAGCATTTT	CASSSPDRGDSNQPQHF
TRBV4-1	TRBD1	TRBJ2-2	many	TGCGCCAGCAGCCAACCTTCCGGGACAGGGGTTGACACCGGGGAGCTGTTTTTT	CASSQPSGTGVDTGELFF
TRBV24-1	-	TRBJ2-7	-	TGTGCCACCAGTGATTCCCGGGACTTTACCTACGAGCAGTACTTC	CATSDSRDFTYEQYF
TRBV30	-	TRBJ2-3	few	TGTGCCTGGACGAGACAGCAAGATACGCAGTATTTT	CAWTRQQDTQYF
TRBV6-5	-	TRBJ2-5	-	TGTGCCAGCAGTTACTCTGGTAGCAAGAGGGAGACCCAGTACTTC	CASSYSGSKRETQYF
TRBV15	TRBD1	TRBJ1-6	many	TGTGCCACCAGCAAAGGACAGGGTGGATCACCCCTCCACTTT	CATSKGQGGSPLHF
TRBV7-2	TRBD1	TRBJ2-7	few	TGTGCCAGCAGCTTAGCGTCCGGGACAGGGGCCTACGAGCAGTACTTC	CASSLASGTGAYEQYF
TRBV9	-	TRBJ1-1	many	TGTGCCAGCAGCGTTGCAGGAGGGGAAGCTTTCTTT	CASSVAGGEAFF
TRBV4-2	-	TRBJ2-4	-	TGTGCCAGCAGCCAAGGGCGGGGCAGAGCCCCAGAAAACATTCAGTACTTC	CASSQGRGRAPENIQYF
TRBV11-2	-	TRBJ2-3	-	TGTGCCAGCATCCGGGGCGGCCCCGTCACAGATACGCAGTATTTT	CASIRGGPVTDTQYF
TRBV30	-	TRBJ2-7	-	TGTGCCTGGAGAGACCGTAGGCGGGACCCTCCGGAGCAGTACTTC	CAWRDRRRDPPEQYF
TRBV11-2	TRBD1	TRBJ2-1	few	TGTGCCAGCAGCTTTCTGAGGGACAGAAACAATGAGCAGTTCTTC	CASSFLRDRNNEQFF
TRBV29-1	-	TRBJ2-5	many	TGCAGCGTGAGCCGGGACACAAAACAAGAGACCCAGTACTTC	CSVSRDTKQETQYF
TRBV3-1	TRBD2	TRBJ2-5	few	TGTGCCAGCAGCCAAGCCCTACCCCTAGCGGAGGGAGGGGAGACCCAGTACTTC	CASSQALPLAEGGETQYF
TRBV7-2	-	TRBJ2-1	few	TGTGCCAGCAGCTTAGCGGAGGGGCGCCTTTACAATGAGCAGTTCTTC	CASSLAEGRLYNEQFF
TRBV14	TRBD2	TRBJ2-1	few	TGTGCCAGCAGCGTGGCTAGCGGGCATTACAATGAGCAGTTCTTC	CASSVASGHYNEQFF
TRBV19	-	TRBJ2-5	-	TGCGCCAGTAGTAAGACACGCCAAGAGACCCAGTACTTC	CASSKTRQETQYF
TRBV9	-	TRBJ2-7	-	TGTGCCAGCAGCGCCGGGCTAAACGAGCAGTACTTC	CASSAGLNEQYF
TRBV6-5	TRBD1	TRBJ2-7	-	TGTGCCAGCAGTTTTAGGGGGCCCAGCGAGCAGTACTTC	CASSFRGPSEQYF
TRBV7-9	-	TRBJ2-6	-	TGTGCCAGCAGCTTAGTGAGGTCTGGGGCCAACGTCCTGACTTTC	CASSLVRSGANVLTF
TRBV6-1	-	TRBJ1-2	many	TGTGCCAGCAGCGTAGGGACTAACTATGGCTACACCTTC	CASSVGTNYGYTF
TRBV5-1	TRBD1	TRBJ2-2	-	TGCGCCAGCAGCGAAAACAGGGGAAACACCGGGGAGCTGTTTTTT	CASSENRGNTGELFF
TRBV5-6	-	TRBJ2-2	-	TGTGCCAGCAGCGGGGGGCCGGTGATGACCGGGGAGCTGTTTTTT	CASSGGPVMTGELFF
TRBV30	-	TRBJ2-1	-	TGTGCCTGGACTTGGGGGGGCCCCTACAATGAGCAGTTCTTC	CAWTWGGPYNEQFF
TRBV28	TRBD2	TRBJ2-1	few	TGTGCCAGCAGTTCAAGGTTACTAGCGGGGTACAATGAGCAGTTCTTC	CASSSRLLAGYNEQFF
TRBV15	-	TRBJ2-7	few	TGTGCCACCAGCAGAGAGCTAGTAGGCTACGAGCAGTACTTC	CATSRELVGYEQYF
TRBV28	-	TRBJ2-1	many	TGTGCCAGCAGTCTGGTGGCATCATACAATGAGCAGTTCTTC	CASSLVASYNEQFF
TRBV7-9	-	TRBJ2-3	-	TGTGCCAGCAGCTTATCTCGCGGGGGCCCTAGCACAGATACGCAGTATTTT	CASSLSRGGPSTDTQYF
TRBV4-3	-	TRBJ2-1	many	TGCGCCAGCAGCCAAGATATCTACAATGAGCAGTTCTTC	CASSQDIYNEQFF
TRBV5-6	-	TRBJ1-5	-	TGTGCCAGCAGCCAATACCAGGGTAGGAATCAGCCCCAGCATTTT	CASSQYQGRNQPQHF
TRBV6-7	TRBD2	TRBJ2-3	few	TGTGCCAGCAGTTACTTCCAGCGGGGCACTAGCACAGATACGCAGTATTTT	CASSYFQRGTSTDTQYF
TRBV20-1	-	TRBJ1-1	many	TGCAGTGCTAGAGATGTAGGGGGCACTGAAGCTTTCTTT	CSARDVGGTEAFF
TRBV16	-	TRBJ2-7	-	TGTGCCAGCAGCCAAGCGGACACACCGAGCTCCTACGAGCAGTACTTC	CASSQADTPSSYEQYF
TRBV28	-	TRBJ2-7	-	TGTGCCAGCAGTCCCAACAGGGGACTCAGCTCCTACGAGCAGTACTTC	CASSPNRGLSSYEQYF
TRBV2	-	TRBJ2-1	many	TGTGCCAGCGGAGGAGGGTCAGCAGGCCACAATGAGCAGTTCTTC	CASGGGSAGHNEQFF